The clone carrying this T cell receptor (beta chain) is a singleton in its sample. The data were taken from a study of T cell repertoires in ileal Crohn's disease. This CDR3 is built from 11 residues. Germline CDR1 and CDR2: MNHNY and SVGAGI (reference sequence). V lost 7 bases to trimming and J lost 4 bases, with 7 bases between them. Profiling relied on immunoSEQ multiplex PCR, and the TCRdb table lists in-frame clones only, not all of them. This sample carries about 3,100 clones, about 69% of them seen once, and the ten largest clones take approximately 24%. Noted time point: proximal margin of the surgical specimen (macroscopically non-inflamed).

Sequences were obtained from ileal tissue. The origin of this receptor is an adult with Crohn's disease. The chain is built from TRBV6-6 and TRBJ2-5; D ambiguous. The CDR3 nucleotides are TGTGCCAGCACCCTTGGAGAGACCCAGTACTTC. Translated, it gives CASTLGETQYF.